A single sample is the source of the 7 T cell receptor beta chains below, sequenced in a study of T cells in localized non-small cell lung cancer. Generated by immunoSEQ multiplex PCR, the TCRdb table keeps only in-frame clones and is missing some. The repertoire holds thousands of clones, with 28% as singletons. The source material was lung tumor tissue, sampled before any cancer treatment. These receptors were collected from a female donor at least 60 years old with stage I lung adenocarcinoma.

The rearrangement links TRBV11-3 to TRBJ1-2; 9 positions agree with TRBD1. The germline V gene has CDR1 SGHNT and CDR2 YENEEA. V was clipped by 5 bases and J by 7 bases; unmatched bases: 11. The CDR3 is 15 residues long. CDR3 coding DNA: TGTGCCAGCAGCGTAACAGGGGGCCAGATGTTTGGCTACACCTTC. It translates to CASSVTGGQMFGYTF.

The gene calls are TRBV6-8 and TRBJ2-5; D possibly corresponds to TRBD2 (5 bases). CDR1 and CDR2 from the germline V gene are MNHGY and SAAAGT. The CDR3 is made up of 12 amino acids. The ends were cut back, 7 bases at V and 3 bases at J, with 9 bases in the middle. The CDR3 DNA reads TGTGCCAGCAACGGGGTAGAAGAGACCCAGTACTTC. It specifies CASNGVEETQYF.

The chain links TRBV5-1 to TRBJ1-1; 8 bases line up with TRBD1. V shed 2 bases, J shed 5 bases, and the junction held 5 bases outside the gene matches. Germline CDR1 reads SGHRS; CDR2 reads YFSETQ. The length of the CDR3 is 14 residues. The CDR3 loop reads CASSFRTGSTEAFF. The DNA of the CDR3 is TGCGCCAGCAGCTTCAGGACAGGGAGTACTGAAGCTTTCTTT. The full variable domain, its missing parts supplied by reference TRBV5-1 and TRBJ1-1, is KAGVTQTPRYLIKTRGQQVTLSCSPISGHRSVSWYQQTPGQGLQFLFEYFSETQRNKGNFPGRFSGRQFSNSRSEMNVSTLELGDSALYLCASSFRTGSTEAFFGQGTRLTVV.

This clone was seen only a few times. The genes are TRBV9 and TRBJ2-4; 9 nucleotides agree with TRBD1. This CDR3 is built from 15 residues. V gave up 5 bases and J gave up 0 bases; unmatched junction bases: 3. Germline loops: CDR1 SGDLS, CDR2 YYNGEE. CDR3 in amino acids: CASSTGQGAKNIQYF. The CDR3, as DNA: TGTGCCAGCAGTACGGGACAGGGAGCCAAAAACATTCAGTACTTC.

This clone was detected a few times. The junction and the germline gene differ at one end; a read error may be behind it. This chain connects TRBV11-3 to TRBJ2-7, with D perhaps assigned TRBD1 or TRBD2 (5 bases each). CDR1 and CDR2 from the germline V gene are SGHNT and YENEEA. The CDR3 covers 15 residues. CDR3 sequence: CASSFGTDLLYEQYF. The CDR3 DNA reads TGTGCTAGCAGCTTCGGGACGGATCTTCTTTACGAGCAGTACTTC.

This clone came up a few times. This chain joins TRBV11-3 and TRBJ1-4; a possible D gene is TRBD1 (5 bases). Germline assignment: CDR1 SGHNT and CDR2 YENEEA. The ends were cut back, 5 bases at V and 8 bases at J, with 15 bases in the middle. This CDR3 comprises 14 residues. Here the CDR3 reads CASSRDSQGEKLFF. CDR3 coding DNA: TGTGCCAGCAGCCGGGACTCCCAAGGGGAAAAACTGTTTTTT.

Relative to its sample, this clone is medium-sized. This rearrangement joins TRBV11-3 to TRBJ2-3, with no clear D. Germline V gene lookup returns CDR1 SGHNT and CDR2 YENEEA. The CDR3 sequence is 19 residues long. The V and J ends lost 3 bases and 4 bases respectively, with 26 bases between them. CDR3 bases: TGTGCCAGCAGCTTTTACCCCTTGGCCGCTGCTGTGGGTGCAGATACGCAGTATTTT. Its translation is CASSFYPLAAAVGADTQYF.